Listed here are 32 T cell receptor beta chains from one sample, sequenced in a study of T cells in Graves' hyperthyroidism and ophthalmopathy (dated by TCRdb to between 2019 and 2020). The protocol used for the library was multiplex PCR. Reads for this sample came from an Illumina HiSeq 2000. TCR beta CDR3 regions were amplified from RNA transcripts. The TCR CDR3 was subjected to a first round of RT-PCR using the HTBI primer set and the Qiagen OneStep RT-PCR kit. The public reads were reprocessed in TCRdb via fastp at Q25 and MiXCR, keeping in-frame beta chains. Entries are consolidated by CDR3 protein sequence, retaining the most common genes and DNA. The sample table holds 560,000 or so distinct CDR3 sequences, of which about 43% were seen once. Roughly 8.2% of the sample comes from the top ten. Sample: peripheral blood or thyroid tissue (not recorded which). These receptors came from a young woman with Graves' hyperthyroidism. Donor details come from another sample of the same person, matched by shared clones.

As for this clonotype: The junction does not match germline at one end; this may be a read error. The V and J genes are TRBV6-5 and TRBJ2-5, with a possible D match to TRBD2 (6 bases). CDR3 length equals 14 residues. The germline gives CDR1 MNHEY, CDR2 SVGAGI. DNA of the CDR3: TGCGCCAGCAGGGCTAGCCGGGGGAAGGAGACCCAGTACTTC. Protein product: CASRASRGKETQYF.

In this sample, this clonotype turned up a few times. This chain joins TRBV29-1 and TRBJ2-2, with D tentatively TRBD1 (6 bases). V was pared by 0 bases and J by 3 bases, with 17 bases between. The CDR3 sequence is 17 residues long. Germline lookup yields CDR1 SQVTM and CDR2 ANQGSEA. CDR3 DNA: TGCAGCGTTGAAGATAATCAGGGACAAGGCGACACCGGGGAGCTGTTTTTT. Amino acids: CSVEDNQGQGDTGELFF.

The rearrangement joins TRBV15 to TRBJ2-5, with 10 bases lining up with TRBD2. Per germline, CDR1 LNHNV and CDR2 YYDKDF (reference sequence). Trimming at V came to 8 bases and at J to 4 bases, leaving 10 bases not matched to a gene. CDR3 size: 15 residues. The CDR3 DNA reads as TGTGCCACCCAACACCGGGCTAGCGGGAGAGAGACCCAGTACTTC. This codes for CATQHRASGRETQYF. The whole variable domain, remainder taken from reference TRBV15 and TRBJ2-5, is DAMVIQNPRYQVTQFGKPVTLSCSQTLNHNVMYWYQQKSSQAPKLLFHYYDKDFNNEADTPDNFQSRRPNTSFCFLDIRSPGLGDTAMYLCATQHRASGRETQYFGPGTRLLVL.

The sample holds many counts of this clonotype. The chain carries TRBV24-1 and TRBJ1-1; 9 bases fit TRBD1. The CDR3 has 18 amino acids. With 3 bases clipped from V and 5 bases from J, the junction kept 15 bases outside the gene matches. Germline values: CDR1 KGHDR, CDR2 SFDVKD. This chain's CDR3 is CATSDNTGTGTLGTEAFF. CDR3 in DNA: TGTGCCACCAGTGATAACACCGGGACAGGGACCTTGGGGACTGAAGCTTTCTTT.

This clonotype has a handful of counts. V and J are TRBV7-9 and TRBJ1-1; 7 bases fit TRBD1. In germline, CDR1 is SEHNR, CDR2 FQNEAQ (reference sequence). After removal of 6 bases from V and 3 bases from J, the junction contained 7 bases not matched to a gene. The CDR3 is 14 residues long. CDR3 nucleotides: TGTGCCAGCAGTCCGACAGGGACGTACACTGAAGCTTTCTTT. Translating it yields CASSPTGTYTEAFF.

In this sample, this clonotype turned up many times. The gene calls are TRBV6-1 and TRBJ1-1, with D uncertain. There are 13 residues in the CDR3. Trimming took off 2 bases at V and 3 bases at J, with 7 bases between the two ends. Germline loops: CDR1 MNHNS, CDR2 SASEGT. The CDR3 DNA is TGTGCCAGCAGTGAACTCGGGGACACTGAAGCTTTCTTT. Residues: CASSELGDTEAFF.

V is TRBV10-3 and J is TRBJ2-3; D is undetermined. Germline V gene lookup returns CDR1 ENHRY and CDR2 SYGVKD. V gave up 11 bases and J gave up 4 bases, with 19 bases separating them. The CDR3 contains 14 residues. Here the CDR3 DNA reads TGTGCCTCCAACCCCATACTTGGAGCAGATACGCAGTATTTT. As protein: CASNPILGADTQYF.

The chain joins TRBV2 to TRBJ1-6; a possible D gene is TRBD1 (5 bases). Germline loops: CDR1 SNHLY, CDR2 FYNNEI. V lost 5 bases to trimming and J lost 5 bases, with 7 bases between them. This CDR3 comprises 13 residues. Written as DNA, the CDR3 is TGTGCCAGCAGTTGGGGCAATAATTCACCCCTCCACTTT. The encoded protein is CASSWGNNSPLHF. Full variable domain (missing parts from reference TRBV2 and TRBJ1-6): EPEVTQTPSHQVTQMGQEVILRCVPISNHLYFYWYRQILGQKVEFLVSFYNNEISEKSEIFDDQFSVERPDGSNFTLKIRSTKLEDSAMYFCASSWGNNSPLHFGNGTRLTVT.

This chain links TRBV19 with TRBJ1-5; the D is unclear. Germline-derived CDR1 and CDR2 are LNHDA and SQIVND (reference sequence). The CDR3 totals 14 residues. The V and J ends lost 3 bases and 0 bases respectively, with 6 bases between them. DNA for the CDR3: TGTGCCAGTAGTATGTCAGCTAGCAATCAGCCCCAGCATTTT. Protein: CASSMSASNQPQHF.

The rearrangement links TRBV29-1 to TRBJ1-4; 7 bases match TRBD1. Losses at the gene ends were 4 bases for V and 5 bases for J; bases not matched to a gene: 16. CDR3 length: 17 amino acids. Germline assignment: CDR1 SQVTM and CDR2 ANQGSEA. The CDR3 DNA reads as TGCAGCGTTGCGGGAGTAGGGGGCAAGTCCTACAATGAAAAACTGTTTTTT. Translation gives CSVAGVGGKSYNEKLFF.

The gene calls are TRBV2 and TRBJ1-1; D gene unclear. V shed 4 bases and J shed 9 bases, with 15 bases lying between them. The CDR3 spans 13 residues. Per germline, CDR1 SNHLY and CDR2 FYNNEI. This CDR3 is CASSVQKAAKAFF. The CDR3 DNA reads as TGTGCCAGCAGTGTCCAGAAGGCGGCTAAAGCTTTCTTT.

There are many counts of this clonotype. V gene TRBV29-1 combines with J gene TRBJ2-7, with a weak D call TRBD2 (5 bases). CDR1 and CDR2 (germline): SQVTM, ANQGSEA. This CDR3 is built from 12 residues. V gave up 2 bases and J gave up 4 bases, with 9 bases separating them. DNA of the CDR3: TGCAGCGTTGAAAGGACTCCATACGAGCAGTACTTC. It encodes CSVERTPYEQYF.

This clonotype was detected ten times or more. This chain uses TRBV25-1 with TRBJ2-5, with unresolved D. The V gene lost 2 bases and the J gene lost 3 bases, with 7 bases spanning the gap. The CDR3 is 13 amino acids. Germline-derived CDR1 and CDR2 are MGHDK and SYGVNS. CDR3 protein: CASSELVEETQYF. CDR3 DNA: TGTGCCAGCAGTGAACTCGTGGAAGAGACCCAGTACTTC.

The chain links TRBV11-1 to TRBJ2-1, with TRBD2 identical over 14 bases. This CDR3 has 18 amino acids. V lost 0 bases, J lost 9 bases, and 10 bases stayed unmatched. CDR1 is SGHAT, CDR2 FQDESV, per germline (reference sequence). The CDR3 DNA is TGTGCCAGCAGCTTAGCAGAGACTAGCGGGAGGGCCTTTAGTGAGCAGTTCTTC. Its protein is CASSLAETSGRAFSEQFF.

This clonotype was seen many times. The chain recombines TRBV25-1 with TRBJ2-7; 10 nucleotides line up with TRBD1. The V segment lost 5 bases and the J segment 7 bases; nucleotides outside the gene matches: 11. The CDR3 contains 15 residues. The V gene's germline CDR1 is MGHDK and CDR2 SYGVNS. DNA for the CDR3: TGTGCCAGCAGTTCGGACAGGGGGGGTTTTCATGAGCAGTACTTC. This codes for CASSSDRGGFHEQYF.

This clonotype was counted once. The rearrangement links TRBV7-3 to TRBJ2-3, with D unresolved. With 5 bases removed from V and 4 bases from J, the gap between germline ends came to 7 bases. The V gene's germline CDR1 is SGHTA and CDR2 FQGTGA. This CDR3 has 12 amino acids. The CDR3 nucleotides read TGTGCCAGCAGCCAAGTTTCAGATACGCAGTATTTT. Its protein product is CASSQVSDTQYF.

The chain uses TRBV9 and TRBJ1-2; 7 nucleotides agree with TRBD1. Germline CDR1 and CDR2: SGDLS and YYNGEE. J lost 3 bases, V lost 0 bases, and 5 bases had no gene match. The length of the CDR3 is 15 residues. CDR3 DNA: TGTGCCAGCAGCGTAGCAGGGGGTGGGGACTATGGCTACACCTTC. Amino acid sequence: CASSVAGGGDYGYTF.

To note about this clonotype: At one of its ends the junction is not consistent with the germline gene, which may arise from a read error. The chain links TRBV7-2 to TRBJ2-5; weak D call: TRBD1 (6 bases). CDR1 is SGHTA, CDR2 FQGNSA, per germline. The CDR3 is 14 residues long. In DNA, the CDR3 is TGTGCCAGCAGCTTAAATGGGGGCCAAGAGACCCGGTACTTC. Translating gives CASSLNGGQETRYF.

The CDR3, as DNA: TGCGCCAGCGAGGTAATCGCACACTCGGAGGTGAACACTGAAGCTTTCTTT. Its protein is CASEVIAHSEVNTEAFF. The rearrangement uses TRBV5-1 and TRBJ1-1; no firm D call. CDR1 is SGHRS, CDR2 YFSETQ, per germline. Trimming left V 7 bases short and J 0 bases short, with 22 bases between. The CDR3 runs 17 residues.

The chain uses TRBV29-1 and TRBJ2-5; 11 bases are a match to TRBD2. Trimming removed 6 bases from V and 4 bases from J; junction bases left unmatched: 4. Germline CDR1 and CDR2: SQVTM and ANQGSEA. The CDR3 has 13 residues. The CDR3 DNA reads TGCAGCGTCCAAGGACTAGCGGGAGAGACCCAGTACTTC. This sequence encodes CSVQGLAGETQYF.

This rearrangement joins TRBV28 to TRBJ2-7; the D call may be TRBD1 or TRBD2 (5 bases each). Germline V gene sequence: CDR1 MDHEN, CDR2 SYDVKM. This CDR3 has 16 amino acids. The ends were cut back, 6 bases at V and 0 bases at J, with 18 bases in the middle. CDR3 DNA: TGTGCCAGCAGCTTAGCCACGGGGCGAAGCTCCTACGAGCAGTACTTC. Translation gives CASSLATGRSSYEQYF. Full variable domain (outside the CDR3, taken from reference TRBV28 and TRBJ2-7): DVKVTQSSRYLVKRTGEKVFLECVQDMDHENMFWYRQDPGLGLRLIYFSYDVKMKEKGDIPEGYSVSREKKERFSLILESASTNQTSMYLCASSLATGRSSYEQYFGPGTRLTVT.

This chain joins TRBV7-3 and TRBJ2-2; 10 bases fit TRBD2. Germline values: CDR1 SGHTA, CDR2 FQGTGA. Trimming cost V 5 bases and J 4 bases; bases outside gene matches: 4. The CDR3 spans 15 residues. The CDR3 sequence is CASSQAGGITGELFF. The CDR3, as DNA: TGTGCCAGCAGCCAAGCGGGAGGGATCACCGGGGAGCTGTTTTTT.

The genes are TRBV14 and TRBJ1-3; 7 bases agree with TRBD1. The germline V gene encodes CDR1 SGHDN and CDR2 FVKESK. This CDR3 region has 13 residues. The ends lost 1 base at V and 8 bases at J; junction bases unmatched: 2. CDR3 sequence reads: CASSQGGGDTIYF. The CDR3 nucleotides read TGTGCCAGCAGCCAAGGAGGGGGCGACACCATATATTTT.

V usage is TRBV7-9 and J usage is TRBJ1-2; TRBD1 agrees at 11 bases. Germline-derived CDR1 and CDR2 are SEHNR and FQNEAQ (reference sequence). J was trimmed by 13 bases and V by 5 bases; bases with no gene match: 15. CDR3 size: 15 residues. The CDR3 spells CASSLQSGTGGAGTF. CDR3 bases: TGTGCCAGCAGCCTTCAATCCGGGACAGGGGGAGCTGGCACCTTC. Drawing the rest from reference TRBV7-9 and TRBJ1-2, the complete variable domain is DTGVSQNPRHKITKRGQNVTFRCDPISEHNRLYWYRQTLGQGPEFLTYFQNEAQLEKSRLLSDRFSAERPKGSFSTLEIQRTEQGDSAMYLCASSLQSGTGGAGTFGSGTRLTVV.

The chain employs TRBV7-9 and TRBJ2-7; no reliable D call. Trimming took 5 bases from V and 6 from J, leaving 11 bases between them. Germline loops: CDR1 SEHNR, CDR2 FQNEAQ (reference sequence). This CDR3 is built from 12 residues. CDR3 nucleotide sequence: TGTGCCAGCAGCAAAGGCCCTGTCGAGCAGTACTTC. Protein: CASSKGPVEQYF. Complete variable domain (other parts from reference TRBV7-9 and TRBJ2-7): DTGVSQNPRHKITKRGQNVTFRCDPISEHNRLYWYRQTLGQGPEFLTYFQNEAQLEKSRLLSDRFSAERPKGSFSTLEIQRTEQGDSAMYLCASSKGPVEQYFGPGTRLTVT.

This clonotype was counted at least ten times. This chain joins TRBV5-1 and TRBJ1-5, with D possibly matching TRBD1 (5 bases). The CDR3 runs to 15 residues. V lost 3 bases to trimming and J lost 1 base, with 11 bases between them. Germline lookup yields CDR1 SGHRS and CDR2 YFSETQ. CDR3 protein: CASSYIGGSNQPQHF. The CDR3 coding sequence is TGCGCCAGCAGCTACATCGGGGGGAGCAATCAGCCCCAGCATTTT.

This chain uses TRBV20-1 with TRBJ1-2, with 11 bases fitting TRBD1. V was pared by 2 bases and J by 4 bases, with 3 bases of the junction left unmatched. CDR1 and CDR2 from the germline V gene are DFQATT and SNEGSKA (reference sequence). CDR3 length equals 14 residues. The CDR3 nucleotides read TGCAGTGCTAGACTCGGACAGGGGGCCTATGGCTACACCTTC. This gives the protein CSARLGQGAYGYTF.

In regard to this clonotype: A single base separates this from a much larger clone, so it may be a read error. CDR3 residues: CASSLGIGELFF. The CDR3 nucleotides read TGTGCCAGCAGCTTAGGAATCGGGGAGCTGTTTTTT. The chain joins TRBV7-2 to TRBJ2-2; D is unclear. This CDR3 region has 12 residues. The germline gives CDR1 SGHTA, CDR2 FQGNSA. The V end lost 1 base, the J end lost 7 bases, and 4 bases lay between the germline ends.

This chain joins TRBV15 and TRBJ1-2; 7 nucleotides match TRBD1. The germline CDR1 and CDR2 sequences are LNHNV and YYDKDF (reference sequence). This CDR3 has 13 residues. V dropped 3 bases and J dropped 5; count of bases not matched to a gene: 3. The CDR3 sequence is CATSSLQGYGYTF. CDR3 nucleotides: TGTGCCACCAGCAGCTTACAGGGGTATGGCTACACCTTC.

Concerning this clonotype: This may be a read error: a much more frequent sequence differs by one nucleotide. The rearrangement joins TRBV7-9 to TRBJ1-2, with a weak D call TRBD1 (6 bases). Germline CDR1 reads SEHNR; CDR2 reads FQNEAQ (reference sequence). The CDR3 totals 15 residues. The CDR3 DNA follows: TGTGCCAGCAGCTCCCCAGGACAGCCGGCCTATGGCTGCACCTTC. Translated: CASSSPGQPAYGCTF.

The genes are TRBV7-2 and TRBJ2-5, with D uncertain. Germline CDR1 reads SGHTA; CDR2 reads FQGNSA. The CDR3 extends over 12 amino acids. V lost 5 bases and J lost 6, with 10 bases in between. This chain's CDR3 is CASSAPDKTQYF. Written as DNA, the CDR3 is TGTGCCAGCAGCGCTCCCGACAAGACCCAGTACTTC. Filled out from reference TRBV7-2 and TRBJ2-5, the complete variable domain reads GAGVSQSPSNKVTEKGKDVELRCDPISGHTALYWYRQSLGQGLEFLIYFQGNSAPDKSGLPSDRFSAERTGGSVSTLTIQRTQQEDSAVYLCASSAPDKTQYFGPGTRLLVL.

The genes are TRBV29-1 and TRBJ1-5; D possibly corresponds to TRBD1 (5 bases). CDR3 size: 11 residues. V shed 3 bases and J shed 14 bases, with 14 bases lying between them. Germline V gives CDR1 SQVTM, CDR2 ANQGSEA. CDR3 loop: CSVEGRDYEHF. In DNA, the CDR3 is TGCAGCGTTGAGGGGCGGGATTACGAGCATTTT.